The rows below give T cell receptor beta chains drawn from one sample of a study of blood T cell repertoires in COVID-19. Produced via immunoSEQ multiplex PCR; TCRdb's table is partial and in-frame only. The sample lists fewer than 250,000 clones, 84% occurring once. Material: peripheral blood. The receptors here all came from an elderly woman with COVID-19, enrolled during active disease. CDR3s include the opening cysteine and the closing phenylalanine or tryptophan. A D gene is named only where the DNA matches it firmly. A row's size may be missing; if present it is once, few, many or a size class.

j_call v_call clone_size d_call cdr3_nt cdr3_aa
TRBJ2-6 TRBV5-1 - - TGCGCCAGCAGCATATGGGCATCCGAGGGCAGGGGGACTCTTGGGGCCAACGTCCTGACTTTC CASSIWASEGRGTLGANVLTF
TRBJ1-6 TRBV7-9 - TRBD1 TGTGCCAGCAGCCCAACTGGACAGGGCGAAGGGTCACCCCTCCACTTT CASSPTGQGEGSPLHF
TRBJ2-7 TRBV19 - - TGTGCCAGTTCTCGGGGAGATCCCATGACCTACGAGCAGTACTTC CASSRGDPMTYEQYF
TRBJ1-3 TRBV6-5 few - TGTGCCAGCCGGGTCGCCGCTGGTAACATATATTTT CASRVAAGNIYF
TRBJ1-1 TRBV4-2 - TRBD1 TGTGCCAGCAGCCGCACCGGGGGAACAGGGGGAATGAACACTGAAGCTTTCTTT CASSRTGGTGGMNTEAFF
TRBJ1-2 TRBV9 - TRBD1 TGTGCCAGCAGCCCACAGGGGTACTCGGGCTACACCTTC CASSPQGYSGYTF
TRBJ2-4 TRBV5-1 once TRBD1 TGCGCCAGCAGCCCGGGACAGGGTTTCGGCATTCAGTACTTC CASSPGQGFGIQYF
TRBJ2-1 TRBV7-2 - TRBD2 TGTGCCAGCAATCCGGGGGGGCGGACCTACAATGAGCAGTTCTTC CASNPGGRTYNEQFF
TRBJ2-1 TRBV19 - - TGTGCCAGTAGTACCCAGGGGCTTGAGCAGTTCTTC CASSTQGLEQFF
TRBJ1-1 TRBV14 - - TGTGCCAGCAGCCCTCAGTTGAACACTGAAGCTTTCTTT CASSPQLNTEAFF
TRBJ1-3 TRBV13 - - TGTGCCAGCAGCTTAGGCGGTACTGGAAACACCATATATTTT CASSLGGTGNTIYF
TRBJ2-7 TRBV12-3/TRBV12-4 once - TGTGCCAGCAGCCCCGCCTACGAGCAGTACTTC CASSPAYEQYF
TRBJ1-2 TRBV10-3 - - TGTGCCATCAGTGAGTCCGCAGGGAACGGCTACACCTTC CAISESAGNGYTF
TRBJ1-2 TRBV10-3 once - TGTGCCATCAGTGAAATAGCGTTCGGGGGGAAGGACTATGGCTACACCTTC CAISEIAFGGKDYGYTF
TRBJ1-5 TRBV3-1/TRBV3-2 once - TGTGCCAGCAGCCAGGGGGGGGGACAGCCCCAGCATTTT CASSQGGGQPQHF
TRBJ1-3 TRBV5-8 - TRBD1 TGTGCCAGCACCGGGACAGCTGCTGGAAGCACCATATATTTT CASTGTAAGSTIYF
TRBJ1-4 TRBV13 - TRBD1 TGTGCCAGCAGTTTACAGGGGTGGGAAAAACTGTTTTTT CASSLQGWEKLFF